Listed here are 22 T cell receptor beta chains from one sample, sequenced in a study of CD8 T cells in ankylosing spondylitis (dated by TCRdb to 2016 to 2017). The investigation overall reported the following: A TCR beta motif made up of eight or nine highly homologous amino acid variants appeared to be characteristic of blood from ankylosing spondylitis patients.

Library generation was performed with 5' RACE. The instrument was an Illumina HiSeq 2500. TCRdb handled the public reads itself, with Q25 trimming in fastp and clone calling in MiXCR, and kept productive beta chains. Each entry is one CDR3 protein sequence, shown with its most common DNA and genes. Counted in this sample were 700,000 or so distinct CDR3 sequences; around a fifth of them appeared once. 15% to 20% of the sample is held by the ten biggest clonotypes. These TCRs' antigens remain unknown. Sequencing used blood, either unsorted or a sorted T cell fraction (not recorded which). These TCRs come from a male donor with ankylosing spondylitis.

This clonotype was detected only a few times. The chain has TRBV20-1 and TRBJ2-2, with 8 bases lining up with TRBD2. The length of the CDR3 is 14 residues. The V gene end was trimmed by 4 bases and the J gene end by 4 bases; junction bases not matched to a gene: 5. Germline CDR1 DFQATT, CDR2 SNEGSKA (reference sequence). The CDR3 DNA reads TGCAGTGCTACTGACGGGGGGGCCACCGGGGAGCTGTTTTTT. It translates to CSATDGGATGELFF.

This clonotype was recorded a few times. The J gene is TRBJ2-1, the V gene TRBV11-2; 8 bases are shared with TRBD2. This CDR3 spans 17 amino acids. With V trimmed by 3 bases and J by 0 bases, 7 bases remained unmatched. Germline CDR1 reads SGHAT; CDR2 reads FQNNGV. The CDR3 nucleotides read TGTGCCAGCAGCTTTCCCGAGCGGGAGAGCTCCTACAATGAGCAGTTCTTC. Its protein product is CASSFPERESSYNEQFF.

This chain joins TRBV12-3 or TRBV12-4 and TRBJ2-1; TRBD2 agrees at 8 bases. CDR3 length: 15 amino acids. The trim removed 2 bases at V and 7 bases at J, leaving 7 bases unmatched. Written as DNA, the CDR3 is TGTGCCAGCAGTTTAAGCGGGAGAGTAGAGAATGAGCAGTTCTTC. This encodes CASSLSGRVENEQFF.

This clonotype has just a few counts. The V call is TRBV29-1, the J call TRBJ2-5, with no clear D. The V end was cut by 0 bases, the J end by 2 bases, with 7 bases between. Germline V lookup: CDR1 SQVTM, CDR2 ANQGSEA. The CDR3 runs 13 residues. The CDR3 nucleotides are TGCAGCGTTGAAGAAGGTCTACAAGAGACCCAGTACTTC. Encoded protein: CSVEEGLQETQYF.

This clonotype was found many times. J is TRBJ2-1 and V is TRBV6-2 or TRBV6-3; tentatively, D is TRBD2 (5 bases). The germline V gene encodes CDR1 MNHEY and CDR2 SVGEGT. Trimming took 11 bases from V and 0 from J, leaving 11 bases between them. The CDR3 contains 13 residues. The CDR3: CAAGLDSYNEQFF. DNA for the CDR3: TGTGCCGCCGGACTCGACTCCTACAATGAGCAGTTCTTC.

The table lists this clonotype with a few counts. The chain recombines TRBV5-1 with TRBJ2-5; the match to TRBD1 covers 10 bases. Trimming at V came to 7 bases and at J to 2 bases, leaving 5 bases not matched to a gene. The CDR3 runs to 14 residues. Germline V gene sequence: CDR1 SGHRS, CDR2 YFSETQ. This CDR3 reads CASGTGQGQETQYF. The DNA of the CDR3 is TGCGCCAGCGGGACGGGACAGGGGCAAGAGACCCAGTACTTC.

This clonotype was counted only a few times. The chain employs TRBV27 and TRBJ2-5; D could derive from TRBD1 or TRBD2 (5 bases each). From germline, CDR1 is MNHEY and CDR2 SMNVEV (reference sequence). The CDR3 runs to 15 residues. The V and J ends lost 4 bases and 1 base respectively, with 13 bases between them. As DNA, the CDR3 is TGTGCCAGCAGTTCGCCCCGGGACCCCCAAGAGACCCAGTACTTC. Translation gives CASSSPRDPQETQYF.

This clonotype was counted ten times or more. The gene calls are TRBV4-3 and TRBJ1-6, with 7 bases aligning to TRBD1. Germline loops: CDR1 LGHNA, CDR2 YSLEER. The CDR3 extends over 15 amino acids. Germline trimming cut 7 bases from V and 7 bases from J; bases unmatched to any gene: 10. The CDR3, as DNA: TGCGCCAGCACCAAGGCGGACAGGATGAATTCACCCCTCCACTTT. It is translated as CASTKADRMNSPLHF.

V usage is TRBV27 and J usage is TRBJ2-7; 10 nucleotides line up with TRBD2. J lost 2 bases, V lost 2 bases, and 3 bases had no gene match. The CDR3 has 15 amino acids. Germline V gene lookup returns CDR1 MNHEY and CDR2 SMNVEV (reference sequence). The CDR3 region is CASSLSSGRPYEQYF. The CDR3 DNA reads as TGTGCCAGCAGTTTAAGTAGCGGGAGGCCCTACGAGCAGTACTTC.

The CDR3 DNA reads as TGTGCCGTCGGGATCTCACCCTACGAGCAGTACTTC. Protein: CAVGISPYEQYF. The gene calls are TRBV7-9 and TRBJ2-7; D is perhaps TRBD2 (5 bases). Trimming cost V 11 bases and J 2 bases, with 13 bases left between them. CDR1 and CDR2 (germline): SEHNR, FQNEAQ (reference sequence). This CDR3 comprises 12 residues.

This clonotype was seen only a few times. V usage is TRBV24-1 and J usage is TRBJ2-6; a possible D gene is TRBD1 (5 bases). The CDR3 sequence is 15 residues long. The V gene lost 4 bases and the J gene lost 1 base, with 7 bases spanning the gap. CDR1 and CDR2 from the germline V gene are KGHDR and SFDVKD. CDR3 DNA sequence: TGTGCCACCAGTGAATCAGGGTCTGGGGCCAACGTCCTGACTTTC. Translating it yields CATSESGSGANVLTF.

This rearrangement joins TRBV12-3 or TRBV12-4 to TRBJ1-1; D is possibly TRBD1 (5 bases). V lost 6 bases and J lost 7, with 18 bases in between. This CDR3 is built from 14 residues. CDR3 loop: CASRIGTGTVEAFF. DNA for the CDR3: TGTGCCAGCAGGATTGGTACGGGGACGGTTGAAGCTTTCTTT.

This clonotype was seen more than once but under ten times. The chain recombines TRBV5-1 with TRBJ1-3, with D possibly being TRBD1 (6 bases). With 0 bases removed from V and 0 bases from J, the gap between germline ends came to 10 bases. The CDR3 consists of 16 residues. Germline values: CDR1 SGHRS, CDR2 YFSETQ. The CDR3 loop is CASSLADRFSGNTIYF. As DNA, the CDR3 is TGCGCCAGCAGCTTGGCAGACAGGTTCTCTGGAAACACCATATATTTT.

This clonotype was seen more than once but under ten times. This sequence joins TRBV7-9 and TRBJ2-7; D gene uncertain. V shed 5 bases and J shed 2 bases, with 10 bases lying between them. Germline V CDR1 and CDR2: SEHNR, FQNEAQ (reference sequence). The CDR3 sequence is 13 residues long. CDR3 protein: CASSPEAAYEQYF. DNA of the CDR3: TGTGCCAGCAGCCCCGAGGCAGCCTACGAGCAGTACTTC. Together with reference TRBV7-9 and TRBJ2-7, the CDR3 gives the full variable domain: DTGVSQNPRHKITKRGQNVTFRCDPISEHNRLYWYRQTLGQGPEFLTYFQNEAQLEKSRLLSDRFSAERPKGSFSTLEIQRTEQGDSAMYLCASSPEAAYEQYFGPGTRLTVT.

The table lists this clonotype with many counts. This sequence joins TRBV12-3 or TRBV12-4 and TRBJ1-2; weak D call: TRBD1 (6 bases). The ends were cut back, 6 bases at V and 4 bases at J, with 18 bases in the middle. The CDR3 length is 15 residues. In DNA, the CDR3 is TGTGCCAGCAGCCAAGGGGGGGCGGACCGCTATGGCTACACCTTC. Its translation: CASSQGGADRYGYTF.

The chain employs TRBV6-5 and TRBJ2-1; D might be TRBD2 (7 bases). The germline V gene has CDR1 MNHEY and CDR2 SVGAGI. The CDR3 covers 14 residues. Trimming stripped 3 bases from V and 7 bases from J, with 13 bases between. CDR3 nucleotide sequence: TGTGCCAGCAGTTATTTCGGGGGGCGGAATGAGCAGTTCTTC. Protein: CASSYFGGRNEQFF.

The chain couples TRBV6-4 to TRBJ2-3; no reliable D call. V lost 5 bases and J 6 bases, leaving 12 bases between the germline ends. Germline lookup yields CDR1 MRHNA and CDR2 SNTAGT. The CDR3 totals 13 residues. The CDR3 here is CASSTDRGDTQYF. The CDR3 bases are TGTGCCAGCAGTACCGACCGTGGGGATACGCAGTATTTT.

This chain links TRBV6-1 with TRBJ1-6, with D unclear. V was clipped by 0 bases and J by 7 bases, with 13 bases between them. The germline CDR1 and CDR2 sequences are MNHNS and SASEGT. The CDR3 covers 16 residues. The CDR3 DNA is TGTGCCAGCAGTGAAGCTGTCCGACAACGAAATTCACCCCTCCACTTT. This translates into CASSEAVRQRNSPLHF.

In its sample, this clonotype was seen many times. The chain links TRBV12-3 or TRBV12-4 to TRBJ2-2; D gene ambiguous. With 6 bases removed from V and 7 bases from J, the gap between germline ends came to 9 bases. The CDR3 covers 12 residues. CDR3 sequence (DNA): TGTGCCAGCAGCCCTGTAAGCGGGGAGCTGTTTTTT. Amino acids: CASSPVSGELFF.

This chain links TRBV29-1 with TRBJ1-4; D gene unclear. Trimming took off 7 bases at V and 8 bases at J, with 14 bases between the two ends. Germline CDR1 and CDR2: SQVTM and ANQGSEA. There are 12 residues in the CDR3. The CDR3 DNA sequence: TGCAGCGGCCTCGGACGCGGGGAAAAACTGTTTTTT. It translates to CSGLGRGEKLFF.

This clonotype was recorded a few times. The chain joins TRBV18 to TRBJ2-1; 8 nucleotides match TRBD1. V gave up 3 bases and J gave up 6 bases; unmatched junction bases: 7. Per the germline V gene, CDR1 is KGHSH and CDR2 is LQKENI. The CDR3 extends over 15 amino acids. CDR3 coding DNA: TGTGCCAGCTCACCCCGGACAGGGCTGGGCAATGAGCAGTTCTTC. Protein sequence: CASSPRTGLGNEQFF.

In this sample, this clonotype turned up a few times. V usage is TRBV7-9 and J usage is TRBJ2-7; maybe TRBD1 (6 bases). Germline loops: CDR1 SEHNR, CDR2 FQNEAQ (reference sequence). There are 14 residues in the CDR3. Between the trimmed V and J ends, which lost 5 bases and 1 base, there was a span of 12 bases. CDR3 coding DNA: TGTGCCAGCAGCCCCCGGGACAAGTCCTACGAGCAGTACTTC. It yields the protein CASSPRDKSYEQYF.